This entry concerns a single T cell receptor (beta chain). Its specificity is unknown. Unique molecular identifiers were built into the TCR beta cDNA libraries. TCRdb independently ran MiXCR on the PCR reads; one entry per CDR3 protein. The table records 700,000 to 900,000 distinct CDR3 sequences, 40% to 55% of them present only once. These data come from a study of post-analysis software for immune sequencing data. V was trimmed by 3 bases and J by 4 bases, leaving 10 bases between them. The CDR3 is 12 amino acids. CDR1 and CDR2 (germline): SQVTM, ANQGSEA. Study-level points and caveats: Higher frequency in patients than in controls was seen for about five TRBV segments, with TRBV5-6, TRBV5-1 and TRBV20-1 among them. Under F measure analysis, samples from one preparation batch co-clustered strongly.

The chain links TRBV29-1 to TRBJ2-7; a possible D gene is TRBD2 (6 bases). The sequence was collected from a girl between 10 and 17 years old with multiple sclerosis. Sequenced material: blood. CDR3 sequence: CSVDGAGYEQYF. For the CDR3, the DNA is TGCAGCGTTGACGGTGCGGGGTACGAGCAGTACTTC.